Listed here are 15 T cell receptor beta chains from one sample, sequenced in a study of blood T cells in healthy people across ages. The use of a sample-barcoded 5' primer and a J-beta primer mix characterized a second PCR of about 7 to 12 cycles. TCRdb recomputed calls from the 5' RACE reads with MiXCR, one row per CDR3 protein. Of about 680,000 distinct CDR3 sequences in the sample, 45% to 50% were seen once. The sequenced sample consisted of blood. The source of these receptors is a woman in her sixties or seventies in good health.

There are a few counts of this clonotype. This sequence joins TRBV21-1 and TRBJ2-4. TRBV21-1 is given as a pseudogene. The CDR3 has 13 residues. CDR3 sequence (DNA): TGTGCCAGCAGGGGACTAGCGGAAAACATTCAGTACTTC. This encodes CASRGLAENIQYF.

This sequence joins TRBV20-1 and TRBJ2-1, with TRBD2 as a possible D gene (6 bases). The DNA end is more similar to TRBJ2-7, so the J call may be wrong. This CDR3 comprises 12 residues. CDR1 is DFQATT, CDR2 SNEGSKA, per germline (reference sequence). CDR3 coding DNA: TGCAGTGCCCAGGACTACTACAATGAGCAGTACTTC. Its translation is CSAQDYYNEQYF.

DNA of the CDR3: TGTGCCAGCAGGCCGGGACAGGCGTTCGCCACTGAAGCTTTCTTT. It encodes CASRPGQAFATEAFF. The rearrangement links TRBV12-3 or TRBV12-4 to TRBJ1-1; 8 bases agree with TRBD1. Unmatched junction bases numbered 10, after V lost 6 bases and J lost 4 bases. The CDR3 is 15 amino acids.

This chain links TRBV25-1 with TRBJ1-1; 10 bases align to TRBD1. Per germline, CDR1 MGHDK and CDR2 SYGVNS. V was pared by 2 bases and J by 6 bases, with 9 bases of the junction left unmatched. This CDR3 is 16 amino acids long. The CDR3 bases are TGTGCCAGCAGTGAAGACTTGGGACAGGGGTTCGCTGAAGCTTTCTTT. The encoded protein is CASSEDLGQGFAEAFF.

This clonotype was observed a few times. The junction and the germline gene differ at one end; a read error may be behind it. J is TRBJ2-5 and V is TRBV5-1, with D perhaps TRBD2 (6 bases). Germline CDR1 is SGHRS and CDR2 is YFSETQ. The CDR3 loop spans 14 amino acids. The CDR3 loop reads CASSPGTVEETQYF. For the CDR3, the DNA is TGTGCCAGCAGTCCCGGGACTGTTGAAGAGACCCAGTACTTC. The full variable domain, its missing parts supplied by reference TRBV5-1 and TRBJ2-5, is KAGVTQTPRYLIKTRGQQVTLSCSPISGHRSVSWYQQTPGQGLQFLFEYFSETQRNKGNFPGRFSGRQFSNSRSEMNVSTLELGDSALYLCASSPGTVEETQYFGPGTRLLVL.

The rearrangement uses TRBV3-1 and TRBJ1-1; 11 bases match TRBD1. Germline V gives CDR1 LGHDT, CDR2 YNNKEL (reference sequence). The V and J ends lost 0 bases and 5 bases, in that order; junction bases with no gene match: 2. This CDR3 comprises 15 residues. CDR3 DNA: TGTGCCAGCAGCCAAGATGGGGACAGGGGGACTGAAGCTTTCTTT. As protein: CASSQDGDRGTEAFF.

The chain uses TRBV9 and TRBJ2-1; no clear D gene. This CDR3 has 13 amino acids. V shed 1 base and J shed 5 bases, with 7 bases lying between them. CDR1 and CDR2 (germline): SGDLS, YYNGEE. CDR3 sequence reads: CASSVRADNEQFF. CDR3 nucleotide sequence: TGTGCCAGCAGCGTAAGGGCTGACAATGAGCAGTTCTTC.

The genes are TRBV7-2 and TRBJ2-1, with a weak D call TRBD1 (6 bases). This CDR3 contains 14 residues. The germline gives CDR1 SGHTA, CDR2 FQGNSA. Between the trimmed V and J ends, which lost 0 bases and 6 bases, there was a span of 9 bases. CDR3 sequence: CASSLAQGSNEQFF. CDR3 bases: TGTGCCAGCAGCTTAGCCCAGGGGAGCAATGAGCAGTTCTTC.

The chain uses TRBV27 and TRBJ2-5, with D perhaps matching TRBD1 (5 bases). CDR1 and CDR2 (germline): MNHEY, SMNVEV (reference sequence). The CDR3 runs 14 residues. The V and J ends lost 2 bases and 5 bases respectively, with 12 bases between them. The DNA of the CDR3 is TGTGCCAGCAGTTTAGTCCCTGGGGCGGAGACCCAGTACTTC. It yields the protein CASSLVPGAETQYF.

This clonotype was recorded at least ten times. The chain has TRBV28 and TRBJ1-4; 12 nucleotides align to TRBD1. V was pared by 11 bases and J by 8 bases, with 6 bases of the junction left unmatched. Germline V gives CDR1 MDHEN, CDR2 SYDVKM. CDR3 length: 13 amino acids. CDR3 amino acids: CAGRDRGREKLFF. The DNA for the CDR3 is TGTGCCGGCCGGGACAGGGGGCGAGAAAAACTGTTTTTT. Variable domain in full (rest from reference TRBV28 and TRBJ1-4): DVKVTQSSRYLVKRTGEKVFLECVQDMDHENMFWYRQDPGLGLRLIYFSYDVKMKEKGDIPEGYSVSREKKERFSLILESASTNQTSMYLCAGRDRGREKLFFGSGTQLSVL.

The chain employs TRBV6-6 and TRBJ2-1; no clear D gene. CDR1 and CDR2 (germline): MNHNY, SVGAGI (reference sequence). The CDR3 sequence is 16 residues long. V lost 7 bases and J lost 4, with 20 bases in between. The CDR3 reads CASNTYAPNPYNEQFF. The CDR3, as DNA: TGTGCCAGCAACACGTATGCCCCGAACCCTTACAATGAGCAGTTCTTC.

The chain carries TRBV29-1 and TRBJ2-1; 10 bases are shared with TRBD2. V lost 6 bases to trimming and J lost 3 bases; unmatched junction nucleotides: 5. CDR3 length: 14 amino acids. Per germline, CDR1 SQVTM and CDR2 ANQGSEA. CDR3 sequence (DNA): TGCAGCGTCAAGCGGGAGGGATACTACAATGAGCAGTTCTTC. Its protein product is CSVKREGYYNEQFF.

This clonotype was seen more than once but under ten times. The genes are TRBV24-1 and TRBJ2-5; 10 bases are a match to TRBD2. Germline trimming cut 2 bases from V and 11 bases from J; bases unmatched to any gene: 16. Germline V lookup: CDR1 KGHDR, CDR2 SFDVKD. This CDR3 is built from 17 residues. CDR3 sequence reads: CATSDSSEREGRREQYF. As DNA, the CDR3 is TGTGCCACCAGTGATTCTTCCGAGCGGGAGGGCCGGCGGGAGCAGTACTTC.

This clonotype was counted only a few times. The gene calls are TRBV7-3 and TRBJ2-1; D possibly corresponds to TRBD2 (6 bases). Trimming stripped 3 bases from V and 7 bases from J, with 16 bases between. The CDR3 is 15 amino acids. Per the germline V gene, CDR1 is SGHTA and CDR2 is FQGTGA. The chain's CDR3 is CASSLGGTPGNEQFF. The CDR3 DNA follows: TGTGCCAGCAGCTTGGGCGGGACCCCAGGAAATGAGCAGTTCTTC.

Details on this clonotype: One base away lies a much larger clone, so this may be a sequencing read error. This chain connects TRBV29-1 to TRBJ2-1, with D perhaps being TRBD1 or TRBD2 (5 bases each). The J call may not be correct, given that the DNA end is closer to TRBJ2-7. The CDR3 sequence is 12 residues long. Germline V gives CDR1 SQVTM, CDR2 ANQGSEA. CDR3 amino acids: CSVDGTYNEQYF. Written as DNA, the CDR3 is TGCAGCGTTGATGGGACCTACAATGAGCAGTACTTC.